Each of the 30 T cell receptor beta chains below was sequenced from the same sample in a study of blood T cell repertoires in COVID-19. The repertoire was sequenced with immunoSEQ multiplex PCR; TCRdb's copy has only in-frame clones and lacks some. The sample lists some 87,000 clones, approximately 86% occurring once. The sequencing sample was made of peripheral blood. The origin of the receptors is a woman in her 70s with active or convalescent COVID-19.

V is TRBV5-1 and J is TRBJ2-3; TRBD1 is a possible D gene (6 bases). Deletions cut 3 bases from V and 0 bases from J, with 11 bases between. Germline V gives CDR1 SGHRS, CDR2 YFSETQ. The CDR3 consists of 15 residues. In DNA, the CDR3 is TGCGCCAGCAGCTACGGACAGCCTAGCACAGATACGCAGTATTTT. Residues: CASSYGQPSTDTQYF.

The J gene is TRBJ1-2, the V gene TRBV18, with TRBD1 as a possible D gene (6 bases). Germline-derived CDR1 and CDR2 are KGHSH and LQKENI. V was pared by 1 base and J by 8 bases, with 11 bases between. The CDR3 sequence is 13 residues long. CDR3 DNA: TGTGCCAGCTCACCACTGTCAGGGGAGGGCTACACCTTC. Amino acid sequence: CASSPLSGEGYTF.

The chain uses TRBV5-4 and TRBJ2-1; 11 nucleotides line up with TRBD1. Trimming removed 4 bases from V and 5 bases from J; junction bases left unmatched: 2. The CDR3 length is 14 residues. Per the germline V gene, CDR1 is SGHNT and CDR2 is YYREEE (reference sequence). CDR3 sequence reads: CASSPGQGDNEQFF. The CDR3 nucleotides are TGTGCCAGCAGCCCGGGACAGGGGGACAATGAGCAGTTCTTC.

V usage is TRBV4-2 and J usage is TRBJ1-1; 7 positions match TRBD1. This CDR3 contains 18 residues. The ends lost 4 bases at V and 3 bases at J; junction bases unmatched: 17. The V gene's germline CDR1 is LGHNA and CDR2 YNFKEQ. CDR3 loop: CASSPDGDSTIRYTEAFF. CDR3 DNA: TGTGCCAGCAGCCCGGATGGGGACAGCACTATAAGGTACACTGAAGCTTTCTTT.

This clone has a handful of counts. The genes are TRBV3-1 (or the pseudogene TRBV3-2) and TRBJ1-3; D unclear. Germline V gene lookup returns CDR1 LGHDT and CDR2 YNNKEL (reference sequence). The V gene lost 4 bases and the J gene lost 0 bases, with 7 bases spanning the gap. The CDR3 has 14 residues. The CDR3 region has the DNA TGTGCCAGCAGCCCCCAGAACTCTGGAAACACCATATATTTT. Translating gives CASSPQNSGNTIYF.

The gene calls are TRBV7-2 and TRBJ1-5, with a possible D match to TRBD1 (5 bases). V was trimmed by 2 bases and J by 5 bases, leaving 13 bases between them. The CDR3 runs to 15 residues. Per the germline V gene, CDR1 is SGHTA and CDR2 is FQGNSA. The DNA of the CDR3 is TGTGCCAGCAGCTTATTCACCACAGGATATCAGCCCCAGCATTTT. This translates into CASSLFTTGYQPQHF. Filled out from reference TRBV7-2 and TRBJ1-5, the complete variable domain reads GAGVSQSPSNKVTEKGKDVELRCDPISGHTALYWYRQSLGQGLEFLIYFQGNSAPDKSGLPSDRFSAERTGGSVSTLTIQRTQQEDSAVYLCASSLFTTGYQPQHFGDGTRLSIL.

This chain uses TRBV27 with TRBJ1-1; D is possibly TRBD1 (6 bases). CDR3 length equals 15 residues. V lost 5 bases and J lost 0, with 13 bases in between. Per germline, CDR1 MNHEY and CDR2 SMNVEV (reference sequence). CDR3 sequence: CASSAGTKMNTEAFF. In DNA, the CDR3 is TGTGCCAGCAGTGCCGGGACAAAGATGAACACTGAAGCTTTCTTT.

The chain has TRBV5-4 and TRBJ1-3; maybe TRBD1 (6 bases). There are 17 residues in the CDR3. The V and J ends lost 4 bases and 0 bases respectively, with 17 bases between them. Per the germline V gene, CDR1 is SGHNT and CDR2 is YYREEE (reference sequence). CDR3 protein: CASSLSPTGSSGNTIYF. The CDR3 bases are TGTGCCAGCAGCCTCTCACCCACAGGGAGCTCTGGAAACACCATATATTTT.

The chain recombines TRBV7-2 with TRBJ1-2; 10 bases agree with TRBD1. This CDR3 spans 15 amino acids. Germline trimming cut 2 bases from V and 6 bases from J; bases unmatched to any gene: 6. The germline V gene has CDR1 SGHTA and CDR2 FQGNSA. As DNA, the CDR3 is TGTGCCAGCAGCTTAACCCTGACAGGGGGCGATGGCTACACCTTC. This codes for CASSLTLTGGDGYTF. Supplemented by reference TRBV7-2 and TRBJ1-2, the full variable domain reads GAGVSQSPSNKVTEKGKDVELRCDPISGHTALYWYRQSLGQGLEFLIYFQGNSAPDKSGLPSDRFSAERTGGSVSTLTIQRTQQEDSAVYLCASSLTLTGGDGYTFGSGTRLTVV.

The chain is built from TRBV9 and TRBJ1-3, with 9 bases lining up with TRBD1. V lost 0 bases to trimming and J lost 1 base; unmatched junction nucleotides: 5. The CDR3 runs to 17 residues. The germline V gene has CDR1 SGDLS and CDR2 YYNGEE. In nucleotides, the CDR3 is TGTGCCAGCAGCGTAGGCGGGACAGGGATATCTGGAAACACCATATATTTT. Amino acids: CASSVGGTGISGNTIYF.

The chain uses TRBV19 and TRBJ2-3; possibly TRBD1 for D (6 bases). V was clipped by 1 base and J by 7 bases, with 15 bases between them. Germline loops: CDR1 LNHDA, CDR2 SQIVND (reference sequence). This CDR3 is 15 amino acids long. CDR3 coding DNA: TGTGCCAGTAGTATAGCACAGGGAATAACACATACGCAGTATTTT. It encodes CASSIAQGITHTQYF.

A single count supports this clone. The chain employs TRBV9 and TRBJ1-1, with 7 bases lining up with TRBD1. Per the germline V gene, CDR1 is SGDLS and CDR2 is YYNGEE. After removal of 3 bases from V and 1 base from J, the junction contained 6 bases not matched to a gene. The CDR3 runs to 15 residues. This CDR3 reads CASSAWDSTNTEAFF. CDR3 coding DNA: TGTGCCAGCAGCGCCTGGGACAGTACGAACACTGAAGCTTTCTTT.

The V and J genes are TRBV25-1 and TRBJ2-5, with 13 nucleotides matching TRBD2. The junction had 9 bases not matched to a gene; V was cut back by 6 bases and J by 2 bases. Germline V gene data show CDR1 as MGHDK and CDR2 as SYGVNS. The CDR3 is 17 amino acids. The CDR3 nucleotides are TGTGCCAGCAGCGGACTAGCGGGGGCCCCGCGACAAGAGACCCAGTACTTC. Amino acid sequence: CASSGLAGAPRQETQYF.

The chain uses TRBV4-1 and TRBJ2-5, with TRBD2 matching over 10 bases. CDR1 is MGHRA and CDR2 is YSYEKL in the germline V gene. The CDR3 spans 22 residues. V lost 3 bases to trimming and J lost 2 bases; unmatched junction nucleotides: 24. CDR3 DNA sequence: TGCGCCAGCAGCCACGTAAATGCGGACTTAGCGGGGGGCAGGAGGTCACAAGAGACCCAGTACTTC. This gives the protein CASSHVNADLAGGRRSQETQYF.

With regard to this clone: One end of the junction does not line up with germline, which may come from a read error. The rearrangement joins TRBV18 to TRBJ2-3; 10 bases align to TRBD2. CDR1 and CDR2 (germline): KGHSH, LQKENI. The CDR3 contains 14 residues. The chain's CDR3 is CASSPPGLADTQYF. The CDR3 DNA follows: TGTGCCAGCTCCCCACCGGGACTAGCGGATACGCAGTATTTT.

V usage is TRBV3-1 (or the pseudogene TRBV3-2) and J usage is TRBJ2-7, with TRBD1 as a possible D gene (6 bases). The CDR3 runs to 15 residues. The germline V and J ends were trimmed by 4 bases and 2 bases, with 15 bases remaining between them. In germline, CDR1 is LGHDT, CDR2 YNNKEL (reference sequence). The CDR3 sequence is CASSPRTGGTYEQYF. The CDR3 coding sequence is TGTGCCAGCAGCCCTAGGACTGGGGGCACCTACGAGCAGTACTTC.

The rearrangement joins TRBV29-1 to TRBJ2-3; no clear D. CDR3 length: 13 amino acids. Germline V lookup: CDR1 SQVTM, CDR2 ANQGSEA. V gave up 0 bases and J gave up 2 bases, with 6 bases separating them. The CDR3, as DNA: TGCAGCGTTGAAGATCCCGTCACAGATACGCAGTATTTT. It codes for CSVEDPVTDTQYF.

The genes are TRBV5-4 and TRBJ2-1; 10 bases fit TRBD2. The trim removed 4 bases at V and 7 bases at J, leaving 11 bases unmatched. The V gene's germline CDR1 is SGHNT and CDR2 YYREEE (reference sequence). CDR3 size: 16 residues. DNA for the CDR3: TGTGCCAGCAGCACGAAGCAGCGGGGGGGCCGTAATGAGCAGTTCTTC. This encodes CASSTKQRGGRNEQFF.

CDR3 DNA sequence: TGTGCCAGCAGCCCTATCCCGGGACAGGAAAACACCGGGGAGCTGTTTTTT. It yields the protein CASSPIPGQENTGELFF. The gene calls are TRBV5-6 and TRBJ2-2; TRBD1 agrees at 8 bases. CDR1 and CDR2 from the germline V gene are SGHDT and YYEEEE. CDR3 length: 17 amino acids. J gave up 2 bases and V 4 bases, and 10 bases lay outside the gene matches.

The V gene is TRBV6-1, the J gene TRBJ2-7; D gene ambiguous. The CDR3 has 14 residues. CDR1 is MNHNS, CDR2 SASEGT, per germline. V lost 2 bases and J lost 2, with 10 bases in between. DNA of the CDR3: TGTGCCAGCAGTGAACCTAACAGACCCTACGAGCAGTACTTC. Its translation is CASSEPNRPYEQYF.

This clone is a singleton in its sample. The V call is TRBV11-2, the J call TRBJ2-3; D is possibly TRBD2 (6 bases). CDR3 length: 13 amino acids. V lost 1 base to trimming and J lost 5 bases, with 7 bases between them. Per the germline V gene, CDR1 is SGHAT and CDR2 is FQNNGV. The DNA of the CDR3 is TGTGCCAGCAGCTTAGGAGCGGGAGATACGCAGTATTTT. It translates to CASSLGAGDTQYF.

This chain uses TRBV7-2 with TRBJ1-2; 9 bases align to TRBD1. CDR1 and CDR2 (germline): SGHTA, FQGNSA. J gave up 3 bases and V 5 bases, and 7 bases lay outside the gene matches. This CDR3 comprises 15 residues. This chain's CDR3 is CASSGGGQGYYGYTF. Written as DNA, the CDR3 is TGTGCCAGCAGCGGAGGCGGACAGGGGTACTATGGCTACACCTTC.

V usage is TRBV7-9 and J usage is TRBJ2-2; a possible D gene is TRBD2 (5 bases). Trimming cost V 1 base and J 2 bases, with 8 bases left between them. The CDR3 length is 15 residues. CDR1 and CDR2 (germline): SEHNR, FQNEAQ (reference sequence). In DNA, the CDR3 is TGTGCCAGCAGCTTAGTGGAGGAAAACACCGGGGAGCTGTTTTTT. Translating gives CASSLVEENTGELFF.

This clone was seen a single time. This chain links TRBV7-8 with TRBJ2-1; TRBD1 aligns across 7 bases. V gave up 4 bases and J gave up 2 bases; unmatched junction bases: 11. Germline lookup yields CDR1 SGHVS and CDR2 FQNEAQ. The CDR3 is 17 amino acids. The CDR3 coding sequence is TGTGCCAGCAGCTCGCGGTTCGGGACAGCGACCTACAATGAGCAGTTCTTC. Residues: CASSSRFGTATYNEQFF.

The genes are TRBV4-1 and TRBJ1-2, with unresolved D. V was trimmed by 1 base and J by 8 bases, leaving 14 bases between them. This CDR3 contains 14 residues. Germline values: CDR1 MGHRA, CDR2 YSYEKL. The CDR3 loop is CASSQGTSGRGYTF. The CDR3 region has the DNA TGCGCCAGCAGCCAAGGGACTAGCGGAAGAGGCTACACCTTC.

CDR3 nucleotides: TGCGCCAGCAGCCAAGACTTTCACGGGACTAGCGGGGTCTCCTACAATGAGCAGTTCTTC. Translated, it gives CASSQDFHGTSGVSYNEQFF. The chain is built from TRBV4-3 and TRBJ2-1, with 13 bases identical to TRBD2. This CDR3 contains 20 residues. Germline loops: CDR1 LGHNA, CDR2 YSLEER. V gave up 0 bases and J gave up 0 bases; unmatched junction bases: 8.

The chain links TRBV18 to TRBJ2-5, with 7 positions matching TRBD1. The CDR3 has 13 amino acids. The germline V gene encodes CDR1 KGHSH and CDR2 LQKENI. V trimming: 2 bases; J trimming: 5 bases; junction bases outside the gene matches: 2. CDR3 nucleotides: TGTGCCAGCTCACCAGGACAGGCGGAGACCCAGTACTTC. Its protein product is CASSPGQAETQYF.

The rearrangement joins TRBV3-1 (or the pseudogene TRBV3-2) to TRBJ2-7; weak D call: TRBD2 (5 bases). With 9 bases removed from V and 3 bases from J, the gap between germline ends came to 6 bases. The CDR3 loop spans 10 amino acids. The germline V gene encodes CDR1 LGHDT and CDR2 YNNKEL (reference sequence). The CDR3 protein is CARGSYEQYF. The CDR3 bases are TGTGCCAGGGGGAGCTACGAGCAGTACTTC.

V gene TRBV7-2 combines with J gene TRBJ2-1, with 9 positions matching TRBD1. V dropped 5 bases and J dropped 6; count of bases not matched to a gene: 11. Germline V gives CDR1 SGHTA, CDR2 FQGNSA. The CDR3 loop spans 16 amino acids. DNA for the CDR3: TGTGCCAGCAGCGGGCAACAGGGGGCATTCCTCAATGAGCAGTTCTTC. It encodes CASSGQQGAFLNEQFF.

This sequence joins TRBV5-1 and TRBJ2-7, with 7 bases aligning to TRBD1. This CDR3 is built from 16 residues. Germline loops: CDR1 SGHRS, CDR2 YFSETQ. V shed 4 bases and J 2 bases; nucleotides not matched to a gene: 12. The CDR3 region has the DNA TGCGCCAGCAGCAGACAGGGACAGAACAAGGCCTACGAGCAGTACTTC. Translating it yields CASSRQGQNKAYEQYF.